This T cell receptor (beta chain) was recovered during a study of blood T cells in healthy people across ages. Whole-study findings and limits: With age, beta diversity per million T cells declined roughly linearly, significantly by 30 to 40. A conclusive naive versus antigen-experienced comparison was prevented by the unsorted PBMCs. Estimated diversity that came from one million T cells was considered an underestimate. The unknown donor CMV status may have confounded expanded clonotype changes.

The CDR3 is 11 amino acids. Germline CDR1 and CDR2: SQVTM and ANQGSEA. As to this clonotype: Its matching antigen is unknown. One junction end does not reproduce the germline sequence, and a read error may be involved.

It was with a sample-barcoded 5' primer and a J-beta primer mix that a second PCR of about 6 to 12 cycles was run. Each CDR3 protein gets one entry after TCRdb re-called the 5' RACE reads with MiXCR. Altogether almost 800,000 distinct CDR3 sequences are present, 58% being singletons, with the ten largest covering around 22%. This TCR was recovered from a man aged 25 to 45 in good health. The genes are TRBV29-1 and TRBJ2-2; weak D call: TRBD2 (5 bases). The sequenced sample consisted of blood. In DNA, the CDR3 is TGCAGCGTTCTTGGCACCGGGGAGCTGTGTTTT. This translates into CSVLGTGELCF.